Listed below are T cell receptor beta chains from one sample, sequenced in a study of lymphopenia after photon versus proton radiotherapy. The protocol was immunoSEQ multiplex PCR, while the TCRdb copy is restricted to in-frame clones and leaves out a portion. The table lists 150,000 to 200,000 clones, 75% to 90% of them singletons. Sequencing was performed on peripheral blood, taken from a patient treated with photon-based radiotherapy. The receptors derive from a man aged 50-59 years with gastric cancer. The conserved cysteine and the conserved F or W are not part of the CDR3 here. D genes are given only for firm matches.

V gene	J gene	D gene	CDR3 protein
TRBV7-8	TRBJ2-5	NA	ASSQTMETQY
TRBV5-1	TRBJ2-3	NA	ASSRGTDTQY
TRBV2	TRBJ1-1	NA	ASSGAGLNTEAF
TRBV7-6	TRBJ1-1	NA	ASSLGTGSDTEAF
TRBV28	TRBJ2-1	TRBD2	ASSPTLAGAYNEQF
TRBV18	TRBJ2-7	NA	ASSPGLSYEQY
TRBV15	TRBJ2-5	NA	ATSSLKEQETQY
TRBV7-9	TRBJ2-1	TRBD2	ASSPRGGGSIEQF
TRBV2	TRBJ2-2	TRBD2	ASSPLAGGTGELF
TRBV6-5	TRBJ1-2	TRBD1	ASSPSGQLLYGYT
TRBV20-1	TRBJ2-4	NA	SAREGARQY
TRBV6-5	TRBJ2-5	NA	ASSYSILETQY
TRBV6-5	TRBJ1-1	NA	ASSYTGPTTESF
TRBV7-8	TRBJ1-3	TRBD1	ASSSDRGLNTIY
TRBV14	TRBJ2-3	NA	ASSQGFSQVQY
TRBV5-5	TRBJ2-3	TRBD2	ASSLVAGGSVDTQY
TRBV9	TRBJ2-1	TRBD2	ASSVRLAGREEQF
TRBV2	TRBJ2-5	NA	ASSEEETQY
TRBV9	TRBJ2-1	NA	ASSAPTYNEQF
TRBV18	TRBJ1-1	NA	ASSPGRVETEAF
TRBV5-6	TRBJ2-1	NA	ASSRDTHQYNEQF
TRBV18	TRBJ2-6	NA	ASSPTAPSGANVLT
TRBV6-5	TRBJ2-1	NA	ASSLTPRGEQF
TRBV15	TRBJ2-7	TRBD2	ATSRLLAGVYEQY
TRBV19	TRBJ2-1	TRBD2	ASSTTSGIYNEQF
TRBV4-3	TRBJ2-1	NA	ASSQDGGFSSDEQF
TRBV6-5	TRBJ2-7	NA	ASSYLRGPYEQY
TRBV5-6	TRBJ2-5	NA	ASSLGPGPETQY
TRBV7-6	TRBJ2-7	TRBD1	ASSFFTPGTAPNEQY
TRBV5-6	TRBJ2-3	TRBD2	ASSLELAGSTDTQY
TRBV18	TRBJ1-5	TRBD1	ASSPPTGASNQPQH
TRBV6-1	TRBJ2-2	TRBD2	ASSLAGKTGELF
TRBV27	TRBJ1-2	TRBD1	ASSLSGQGREGYT
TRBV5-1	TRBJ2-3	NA	ASSLARQTSTDTQY
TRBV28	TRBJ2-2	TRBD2	ATRGTSWSEHTGELF